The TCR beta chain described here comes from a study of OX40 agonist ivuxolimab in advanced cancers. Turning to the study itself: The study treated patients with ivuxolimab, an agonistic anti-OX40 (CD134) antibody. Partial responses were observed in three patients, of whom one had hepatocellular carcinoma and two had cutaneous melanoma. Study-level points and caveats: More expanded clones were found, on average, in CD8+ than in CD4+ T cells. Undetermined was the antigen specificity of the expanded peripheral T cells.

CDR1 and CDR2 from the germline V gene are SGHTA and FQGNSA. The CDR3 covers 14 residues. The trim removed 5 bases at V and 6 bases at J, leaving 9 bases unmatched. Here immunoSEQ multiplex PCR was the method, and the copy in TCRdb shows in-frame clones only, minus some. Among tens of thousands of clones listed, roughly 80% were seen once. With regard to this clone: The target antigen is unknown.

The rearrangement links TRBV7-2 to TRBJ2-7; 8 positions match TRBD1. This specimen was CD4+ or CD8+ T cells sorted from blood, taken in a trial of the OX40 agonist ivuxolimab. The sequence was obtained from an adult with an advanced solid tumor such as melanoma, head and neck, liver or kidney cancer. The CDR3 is CASSPGTGRFEQYF. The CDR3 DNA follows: TGTGCCAGCAGCCCAGGGACAGGCCGCTTCGAGCAGTACTTC.